A single sample gave rise to the 2 T cell receptor beta chains below, sequenced in a study of shared clonotypes between healthy human individuals. Profiling relied on immunoSEQ multiplex PCR, and the TCRdb table lists in-frame clones only, not all of them. The data contain about 1.4 million clones, approximately 96% of them seen just once; the ten biggest clones take up 0.95% to 1.5%. The sample was naive CD4+ T cells sorted from blood. Subset specified: CD45RA+ positively selected. The source of these receptors is a man aged 25 to 40 in good health.

J is TRBJ2-7 and V is TRBV11-3; a possible D gene is TRBD2 (5 bases). V was clipped by 5 bases and J by 2 bases, with 10 bases between them. The CDR3 extends over 13 amino acids. The germline CDR1 and CDR2 sequences are SGHNT and YENEEA. CDR3 amino acids: CASSPPGAYEQYF. DNA of the CDR3: TGTGCCAGCAGCCCCCCCGGGGCCTACGAGCAGTACTTC.

The chain has TRBV4-2 and TRBJ1-4; no firm D call. Trimming took 5 bases from V and 8 from J, leaving 15 bases between them. Germline V lookup: CDR1 LGHNA, CDR2 YNFKEQ. The CDR3 spans 14 residues. This CDR3 is CASSALRSGEKLFF. CDR3 bases: TGTGCCAGCAGCGCACTCAGGAGTGGGGAAAAACTGTTTTTT.